This TCR beta chain was recorded in a study of blood T cells in healthy people across ages. Study-level background: Template switching retrieved approximately one barcoded beta molecule for each two T cells.

Germline CDR1 and CDR2: SGHRS and YFSETQ. The trim removed 4 bases at V and 5 bases at J, leaving 11 bases unmatched. The CDR3 runs 17 residues. The use of a sample-barcoded 5' primer and a J-beta primer mix characterized a second PCR of about 7 to 12 cycles. TCRdb ran MiXCR on the 5' RACE reads and lists one entry per CDR3 protein. The sample yields approximately 780,000 distinct CDR3 sequences, approximately 24% seen once. Study observations and caveats: The fall in TCR beta diversity per million T cells was roughly linear with age.

This clonotype was seen repeatedly, ten times or more. Its specificity is unknown. The sample was also linked to a second study, of T cells of mothers and their children. That paper adds: All RNA that had been extracted was used for cDNA synthesis at approximately 1.5 ug per 15 ul.

The clonotype comes from a boy aged 5-17 years in good health. The chain uses TRBV5-1 and TRBJ2-3; 12 nucleotides line up with TRBD2. The sequencing sample was made of blood. CDR3 loop: CASSHGVGTSGLDTQYF. The CDR3 coding sequence is TGCGCCAGCAGCCACGGTGTGGGGACTAGCGGGTTAGATACGCAGTATTTT.